This TCR beta chain was recorded in a study of post-analysis software for immune sequencing data. Incorporated into the TCR beta cDNA libraries were unique molecular identifiers, which served to reduce PCR and sequencing biases. Researchers reported 400,000 to 550,000 cDNA molecules coming from around 1 to 10 million T cells. TCRdb reprocessed the PCR reads via MiXCR and lists one record per CDR3 protein. The data contain fewer than 900,000 distinct CDR3 sequences, about 43% of them seen just once; the ten biggest clones take up roughly 5.2%. General observations from the study: TRBV5-6, TRBV5-1 and TRBV20-1 belonged to a set of five TRBV segments that were more frequent in patients than controls. Batch-matched samples strongly co-clustered by F measure. Relative to controls, patients with multiple sclerosis showed significantly lower normalized Chao1 diversity.

The CDR3 runs to 16 residues. V lost 0 bases and J 5 bases, leaving 11 bases between the germline ends. The germline CDR1 and CDR2 sequences are MNHEY and SVGAGI. Concerning this clonotype: The antigen is unknown.

Sequencing was carried out using blood. The chain links TRBV6-5 to TRBJ1-6; TRBD1 might be the D (6 bases). This TCR came from a girl aged 10-17 years with multiple sclerosis. Here the CDR3 reads CASSYSRDINNSPLHF. The CDR3 DNA reads TGTGCCAGCAGTTACTCCCGGGACATAAATAATTCACCCCTCCACTTT.